Presented here are 27 T cell receptor beta chains from one specimen sequenced in a study of cytomegalovirus exposure and HLA in healthy donors. Profiling relied on immunoSEQ multiplex PCR, and the TCRdb table lists in-frame clones only, not all of them. The profile shows 110,000 or so clones, about 88% of them singletons. The sequencing sample was made of PBMCs. The source is a woman under 30 in good health and CMV-seropositive.

The gene calls are TRBV6-6 and TRBJ2-3; possibly TRBD2 for D (5 bases). V lost 6 bases and J lost 2, with 18 bases in between. The CDR3 is 16 amino acids. CDR1 is MNHNY and CDR2 is SVGAGI in the germline V gene (reference sequence). The CDR3 region has the DNA TGTGCCAGCAGCACCGGGAAAACCCCTTACACAGATACGCAGTATTTT. Translation: CASSTGKTPYTDTQYF.

The chain is built from TRBV9 and TRBJ1-1, with D hard to call. V lost 7 bases, J lost 6 bases, and 16 bases lay in between. Germline assignment: CDR1 SGDLS and CDR2 YYNGEE. The CDR3 loop spans 13 amino acids. The CDR3 protein is CASGNGRRAEAFF. CDR3 sequence (DNA): TGTGCCAGCGGGAACGGGAGACGAGCTGAAGCTTTCTTT.

The V and J genes are TRBV18 and TRBJ2-2; possibly TRBD2 for D (5 bases). CDR3 length: 14 residues. The germline gives CDR1 KGHSH, CDR2 LQKENI. Trimming pared 1 base from V and 4 bases from J, leaving 7 bases between. Here the CDR3 reads CASSPRGSTGELFF. CDR3 in DNA: TGTGCCAGCTCACCACGAGGGAGCACCGGGGAGCTGTTTTTT.

In its sample, this clone was seen a few times. This sequence joins TRBV4-1 and TRBJ1-5; D is unclear. The CDR3 is 14 residues long. In germline, CDR1 is MGHRA, CDR2 YSYEKL. Between the trimmed V and J ends, which lost 4 bases and 1 base, there was a span of 8 bases. The CDR3, as DNA: TGCGCCAGCAGCCCCCTCGAGAGCAATCAGCCCCAGCATTTT. This sequence encodes CASSPLESNQPQHF.

The rearrangement uses TRBV9 and TRBJ1-5; TRBD1 matches at 7 bases. CDR3 length: 15 residues. The junction had 6 bases not matched to a gene; V was cut back by 2 bases and J by 4 bases. CDR1 is SGDLS and CDR2 is YYNGEE in the germline V gene. The CDR3 protein is CASSVIGRGNQPQHF. The CDR3 nucleotides read TGTGCCAGCAGCGTTATCGGCAGGGGGAATCAGCCCCAGCATTTT.

In its sample, this clone was seen once. V and J are TRBV5-4 and TRBJ2-1, with D maybe TRBD2 (5 bases). The CDR3 contains 16 residues. Germline V gene data show CDR1 as SGHNT and CDR2 as YYREEE (reference sequence). With 1 base removed from V and 0 bases from J, the gap between germline ends came to 11 bases. The CDR3 bases are TGTGCCAGCAGCTTGACGGTGAGGGTCTCCTACAATGAGCAGTTCTTC. Amino acids: CASSLTVRVSYNEQFF.

In this sample, this clone turned up a few times. The chain employs TRBV2 and TRBJ2-7; TRBD2 aligns across 9 bases. CDR3 length: 13 amino acids. J lost 7 bases, V lost 8 bases, and 9 bases had no gene match. Looked up from germline, CDR1 is SNHLY and CDR2 is FYNNEI. CDR3 sequence reads: CASSAGGPGEQYF. In DNA form, the CDR3 reads TGTGCCAGCTCGGCGGGAGGGCCGGGAGAGCAGTACTTC.

The chain is built from TRBV14 and TRBJ2-1, with unresolved D. The CDR3 length is 14 residues. The V gene lost 5 bases and the J gene lost 3 bases, with 11 bases spanning the gap. The germline CDR1 and CDR2 sequences are SGHDN and FVKESK. CDR3 loop: CASSVALLYNEQFF. The CDR3, as DNA: TGTGCCAGCAGCGTAGCTCTCCTCTACAATGAGCAGTTCTTC.

The V gene is TRBV5-1, the J gene TRBJ2-5; TRBD1 matches 9 bases. The CDR3 totals 14 residues. V shed 6 bases, J shed 1 base, and the junction held 4 bases outside the gene matches. CDR1 is SGHRS and CDR2 is YFSETQ in the germline V gene. The CDR3 DNA reads TGCGCCAGCAAAAGGGGACAGGGCCAAGAGACCCAGTACTTC. Protein product: CASKRGQGQETQYF.

J is TRBJ2-7 and V is TRBV5-1; possibly TRBD1 for D (6 bases). This CDR3 is 15 amino acids long. The germline CDR1 and CDR2 sequences are SGHRS and YFSETQ. V was pared by 3 bases and J by 4 bases, with 17 bases between. The CDR3 region has the DNA TGCGCCAGCAGCTCGACGACAGGCGGAGGATACGAGCAGTACTTC. It specifies CASSSTTGGGYEQYF.

This clone was seen a handful of times. The gene calls are TRBV9 and TRBJ2-7; TRBD2 might be the D (5 bases). Germline CDR1 is SGDLS and CDR2 is YYNGEE. V lost 3 bases to trimming and J lost 0 bases, with 13 bases between them. The CDR3 runs 15 residues. As DNA, the CDR3 is TGTGCCAGCAGCGCCGGAGCGGAGAGCTCCTACGAGCAGTACTTC. Translation gives CASSAGAESSYEQYF. The complete variable domain, with remaining parts taken from reference TRBV9 and TRBJ2-7, reads DSGVTQTPKHLITATGQRVTLRCSPRSGDLSVYWYQQSLDQGLQFLIQYYNGEERAKGNILERFSAQQFPDLHSELNLSSLELGDSALYFCASSAGAESSYEQYFGPGTRLTVT.

The CDR3 loop reads CASSQDPRTSGVGDTQYF. DNA for the CDR3: TGCGCCAGCAGCCAGGACCCCCGGACTAGCGGGGTGGGGGATACGCAGTATTTT. The chain employs TRBV4-1 and TRBJ2-3; 12 bases match TRBD2. J was trimmed by 6 bases and V by 3 bases; bases with no gene match: 13. The germline CDR1 and CDR2 sequences are MGHRA and YSYEKL. The CDR3 runs to 18 residues.

This chain uses TRBV10-2 with TRBJ1-1; no clear D gene. Germline V gene sequence: CDR1 WSHSY, CDR2 SAAADI. The germline V and J ends were trimmed by 8 bases and 0 bases, with 7 bases remaining between them. The CDR3 contains 12 residues. CDR3 region: CASRGVNTEAFF. The CDR3 DNA follows: TGCGCCAGCCGCGGGGTGAACACTGAAGCTTTCTTT.

The chain joins TRBV5-1 to TRBJ2-3; 11 nucleotides match TRBD2. In germline, CDR1 is SGHRS, CDR2 YFSETQ. The CDR3 runs to 16 residues. The junction had 8 bases not matched to a gene; V was cut back by 4 bases and J by 4 bases. Written as DNA, the CDR3 is TGCGCCAGCAGCAAGACCGCTAGCGGGAGGTCAGATACGCAGTATTTT. Amino acid sequence: CASSKTASGRSDTQYF.

The chain has TRBV28 and TRBJ1-3; D remains unclear. The length of the CDR3 is 15 residues. CDR1 is MDHEN and CDR2 is SYDVKM in the germline V gene. V was shortened by 4 bases and J by 4 bases, with 14 bases between the two germline ends. The CDR3 DNA follows: TGTGCCAGCAGTTCGCACCAAACACCCGGAAACACCATATATTTT. It translates to CASSSHQTPGNTIYF.

This chain joins TRBV9 and TRBJ1-4; no clear D gene. The CDR3 consists of 15 residues. V was trimmed by 3 bases and J by 6 bases, leaving 15 bases between them. The V gene's germline CDR1 is SGDLS and CDR2 YYNGEE. The CDR3 reads CASSGAFGEDEKLFF. In DNA form, the CDR3 reads TGTGCCAGCAGCGGCGCATTCGGAGAGGATGAAAAACTGTTTTTT. Full variable domain (missing parts from reference TRBV9 and TRBJ1-4): DSGVTQTPKHLITATGQRVTLRCSPRSGDLSVYWYQQSLDQGLQFLIQYYNGEERAKGNILERFSAQQFPDLHSELNLSSLELGDSALYFCASSGAFGEDEKLFFGSGTQLSVL.

This chain connects TRBV5-6 to TRBJ1-2, with D maybe TRBD1 (5 bases). CDR1 is SGHDT, CDR2 YYEEEE, per germline. V was trimmed by 4 bases and J by 1 base, leaving 11 bases between them. The CDR3 is made up of 14 amino acids. The CDR3 loop reads CASSLAGRNYGYTF. The CDR3 DNA sequence: TGTGCCAGCAGCCTGGCAGGGCGTAACTATGGCTACACCTTC.

The V call is TRBV27, the J call TRBJ2-5; 8 bases fit TRBD2. CDR3 length equals 14 residues. Trimming cost V 2 bases and J 5 bases; bases outside gene matches: 4. CDR1 and CDR2 from the germline V gene are MNHEY and SMNVEV (reference sequence). In nucleotides, the CDR3 is TGTGCCAGCAGTTTAGGACTAGCAGGGGAGACCCAGTACTTC. Translated: CASSLGLAGETQYF.

The chain joins TRBV27 to TRBJ2-3; 12 bases map to TRBD2. The ends lost 5 bases at V and 3 bases at J; junction bases unmatched: 6. The germline V gene has CDR1 MNHEY and CDR2 SMNVEV (reference sequence). This CDR3 contains 16 residues. The CDR3 sequence: CASSPRLAGVTDTQYF. The CDR3 DNA reads as TGTGCCAGCAGTCCCCGACTAGCGGGAGTAACAGATACGCAGTATTTT.

The chain combines TRBV5-6 with TRBJ2-7, with a weak D call TRBD1 (5 bases). The CDR3 extends over 12 amino acids. Germline V CDR1 and CDR2: SGHDT, YYEEEE. V lost 2 bases, J lost 7 bases, and 10 bases lay in between. The CDR3 is CASSLRGREQYF. The CDR3 coding sequence is TGTGCCAGCAGCTTAAGGGGTCGGGAGCAGTACTTC.

In DNA form, the CDR3 reads TGTGCCAGCAGTCGCGGGACAGGGGGCCAGGGCGAGCAGTACTTC. Protein: CASSRGTGGQGEQYF. This chain joins TRBV2 and TRBJ2-7; TRBD1 matches 12 bases. With V trimmed by 5 bases and J by 6 bases, 8 bases remained unmatched. Germline CDR1 reads SNHLY; CDR2 reads FYNNEI. This CDR3 spans 15 amino acids.

This chain connects TRBV10-3 to TRBJ2-7; a possible D gene is TRBD2 (6 bases). CDR1 and CDR2 from the germline V gene are ENHRY and SYGVKD. There are 12 residues in the CDR3. Trimming left V 3 bases short and J 7 bases short, with 10 bases between. DNA of the CDR3: TGTGCCATCAGTGATAAAGCGGGTGAGCAGTACTTC. Residues: CAISDKAGEQYF.

The gene calls are TRBV27 and TRBJ2-2; D not resolved. The CDR3 has 14 amino acids. CDR1 and CDR2 (germline): MNHEY, SMNVEV (reference sequence). The germline V and J ends were trimmed by 2 bases and 5 bases, with 9 bases remaining between them. CDR3: CASSLRQQTGELFF. The DNA for the CDR3 is TGTGCCAGCAGTTTACGGCAACAGACCGGGGAGCTGTTTTTT.

The J gene is TRBJ1-2, the V gene TRBV5-1; 7 bases map to TRBD1. V gave up 4 bases and J gave up 4 bases; unmatched junction bases: 4. The CDR3 has 13 amino acids. The germline V gene has CDR1 SGHRS and CDR2 YFSETQ. CDR3 protein: CASSVGQLYGYTF. The CDR3 nucleotides are TGCGCCAGCAGCGTGGGACAGCTCTATGGCTACACCTTC.

The V gene is TRBV18, the J gene TRBJ1-3; D is unclear. CDR1 and CDR2 from the germline V gene are KGHSH and LQKENI. Between the trimmed V and J ends, which lost 1 base and 0 bases, there was a span of 7 bases. This CDR3 contains 15 residues. The CDR3 region is CASSPQPGSGNTIYF. CDR3 coding DNA: TGTGCCAGCTCACCACAACCGGGCTCTGGAAACACCATATATTTT.

The chain carries TRBV19 and TRBJ2-2; 9 bases match TRBD1. V lost 4 bases and J lost 6; bases outside the gene matches: 9. The CDR3 is 16 amino acids. Germline V gives CDR1 LNHDA, CDR2 SQIVND (reference sequence). CDR3 region: CASSRSRDRVAGELFF. For the CDR3, the DNA is TGTGCCAGTAGTAGATCCCGGGACAGGGTAGCCGGGGAGCTGTTTTTT.

The rearrangement links TRBV6-1 to TRBJ1-5, with 10 bases aligning to TRBD1. Germline values: CDR1 MNHNS, CDR2 SASEGT. The CDR3 contains 15 residues. V dropped 6 bases and J dropped 2; count of bases not matched to a gene: 4. Here the CDR3 reads CASSAGTGGNQPQHF. The CDR3 DNA reads TGTGCCAGCAGCGCCGGGACAGGGGGCAATCAGCCCCAGCATTTT.